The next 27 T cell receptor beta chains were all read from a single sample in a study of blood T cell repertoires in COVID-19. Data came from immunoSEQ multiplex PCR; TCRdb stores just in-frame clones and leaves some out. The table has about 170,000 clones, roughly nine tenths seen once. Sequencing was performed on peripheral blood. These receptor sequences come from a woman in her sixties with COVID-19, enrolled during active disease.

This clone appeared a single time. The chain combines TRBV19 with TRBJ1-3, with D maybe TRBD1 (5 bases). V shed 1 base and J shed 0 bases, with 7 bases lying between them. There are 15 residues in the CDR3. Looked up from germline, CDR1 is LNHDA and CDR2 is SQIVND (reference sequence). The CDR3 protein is CASSIVDSSGNTIYF. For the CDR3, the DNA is TGTGCCAGTAGTATAGTAGACAGCTCTGGAAACACCATATATTTT.

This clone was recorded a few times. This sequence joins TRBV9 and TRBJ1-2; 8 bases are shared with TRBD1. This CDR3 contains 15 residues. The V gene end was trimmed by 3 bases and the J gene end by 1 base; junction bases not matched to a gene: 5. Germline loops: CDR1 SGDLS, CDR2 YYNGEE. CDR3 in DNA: TGTGCCAGCAGCGCCGGACAGGGAGGTAACTATGGCTACACCTTC. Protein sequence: CASSAGQGGNYGYTF.

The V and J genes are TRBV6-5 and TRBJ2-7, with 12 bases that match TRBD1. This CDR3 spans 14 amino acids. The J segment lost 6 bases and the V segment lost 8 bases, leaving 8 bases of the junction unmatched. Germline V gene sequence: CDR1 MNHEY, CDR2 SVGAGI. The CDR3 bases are TGTGCCAGCGGGTCCCGGGACAGGGGGCTCGAGCAGTACTTC. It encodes CASGSRDRGLEQYF.

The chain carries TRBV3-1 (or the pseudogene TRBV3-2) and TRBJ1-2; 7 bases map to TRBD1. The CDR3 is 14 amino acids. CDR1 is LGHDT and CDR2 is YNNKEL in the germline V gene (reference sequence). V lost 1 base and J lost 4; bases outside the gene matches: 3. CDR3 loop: CASSQGQGSYGYTF. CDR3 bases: TGTGCCAGCAGCCAAGGACAGGGAAGCTATGGCTACACCTTC.

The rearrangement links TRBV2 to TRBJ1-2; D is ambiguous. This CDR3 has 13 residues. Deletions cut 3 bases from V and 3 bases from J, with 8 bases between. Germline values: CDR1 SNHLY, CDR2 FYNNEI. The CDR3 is CASSDERDYGYTF. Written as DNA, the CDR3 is TGTGCCAGCAGTGACGAACGGGACTATGGCTACACCTTC.

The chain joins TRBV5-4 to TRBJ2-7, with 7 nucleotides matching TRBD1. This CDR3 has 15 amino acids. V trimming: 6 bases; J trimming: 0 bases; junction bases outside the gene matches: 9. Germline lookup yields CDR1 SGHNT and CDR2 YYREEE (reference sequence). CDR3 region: CASKGTDKSSYEQYF. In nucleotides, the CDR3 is TGTGCCAGCAAAGGGACAGACAAAAGCTCCTACGAGCAGTACTTC.

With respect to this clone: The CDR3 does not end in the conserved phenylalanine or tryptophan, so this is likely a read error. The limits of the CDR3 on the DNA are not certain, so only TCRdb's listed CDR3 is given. The CDR3 region is CASSDRDSL. The J gene is TRBJ1-4, the V gene TRBV12-3 or TRBV12-4; TRBD1 is the table's D call and was not checked against the DNA. With termini counted, the CDR3 has 9 amino acids.

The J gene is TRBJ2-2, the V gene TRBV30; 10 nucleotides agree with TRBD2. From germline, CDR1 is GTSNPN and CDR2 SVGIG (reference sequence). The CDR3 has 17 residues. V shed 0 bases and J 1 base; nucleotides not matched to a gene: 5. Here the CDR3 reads CAWSVARTSGNTGELFF. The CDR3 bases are TGTGCCTGGAGTGTAGCCAGGACTAGCGGGAACACCGGGGAGCTGTTTTTT.

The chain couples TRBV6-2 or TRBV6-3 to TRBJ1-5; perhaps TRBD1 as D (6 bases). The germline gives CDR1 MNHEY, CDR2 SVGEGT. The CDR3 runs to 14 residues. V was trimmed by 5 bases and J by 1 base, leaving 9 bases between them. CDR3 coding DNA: TGTGCCAGCAGTCACAGGGAGAGCAATCAGCCCCAGCATTTT. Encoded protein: CASSHRESNQPQHF.

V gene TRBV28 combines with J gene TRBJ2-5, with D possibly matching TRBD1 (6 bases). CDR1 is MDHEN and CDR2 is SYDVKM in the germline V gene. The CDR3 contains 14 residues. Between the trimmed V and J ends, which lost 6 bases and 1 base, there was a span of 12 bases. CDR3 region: CASRETGPQETQYF. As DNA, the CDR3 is TGTGCCAGCAGGGAGACAGGACCCCAAGAGACCCAGTACTTC.

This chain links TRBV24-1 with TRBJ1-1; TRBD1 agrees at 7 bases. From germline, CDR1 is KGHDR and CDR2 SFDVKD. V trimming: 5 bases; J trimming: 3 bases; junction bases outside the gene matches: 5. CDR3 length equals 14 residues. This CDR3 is CATSGTGAHTEAFF. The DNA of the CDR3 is TGTGCCACCAGTGGGACAGGCGCCCACACTGAAGCTTTCTTT.

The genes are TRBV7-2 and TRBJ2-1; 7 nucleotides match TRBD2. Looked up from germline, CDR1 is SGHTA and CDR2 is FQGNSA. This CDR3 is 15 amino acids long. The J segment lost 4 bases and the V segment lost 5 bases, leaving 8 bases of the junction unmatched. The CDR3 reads CASSGSGIRYNEQFF. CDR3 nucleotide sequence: TGTGCCAGCAGCGGAAGCGGGATTCGGTACAATGAGCAGTTCTTC.

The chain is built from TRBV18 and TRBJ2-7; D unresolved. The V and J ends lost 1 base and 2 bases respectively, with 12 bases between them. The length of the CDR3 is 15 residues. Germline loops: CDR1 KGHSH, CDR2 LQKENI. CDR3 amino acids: CASSPQQVATYEQYF. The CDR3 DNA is TGTGCCAGCTCACCACAGCAGGTCGCCACCTACGAGCAGTACTTC.

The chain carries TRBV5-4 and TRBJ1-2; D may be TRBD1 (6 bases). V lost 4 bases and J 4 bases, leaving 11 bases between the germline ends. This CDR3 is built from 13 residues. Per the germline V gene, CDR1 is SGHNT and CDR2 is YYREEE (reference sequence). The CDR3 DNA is TGTGCCAGCAGCGGGGGACAAACCTATGGCTACACCTTC. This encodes CASSGGQTYGYTF.

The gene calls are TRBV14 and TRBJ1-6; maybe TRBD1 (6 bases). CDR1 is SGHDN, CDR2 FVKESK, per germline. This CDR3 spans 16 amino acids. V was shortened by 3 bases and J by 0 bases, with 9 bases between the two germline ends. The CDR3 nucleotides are TGTGCCAGCAGCCACACAGGGATCTCCTATAATTCACCCCTCCACTTT. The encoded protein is CASSHTGISYNSPLHF. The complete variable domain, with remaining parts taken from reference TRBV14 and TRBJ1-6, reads EAGVTQFPSHSVIEKGQTVTLRCDPISGHDNLYWYRRVMGKEIKFLLHFVKESKQDESGMPNNRFLAERTGGTYSTLKVQPAELEDSGVYFCASSHTGISYNSPLHFGNGTRLTVT.

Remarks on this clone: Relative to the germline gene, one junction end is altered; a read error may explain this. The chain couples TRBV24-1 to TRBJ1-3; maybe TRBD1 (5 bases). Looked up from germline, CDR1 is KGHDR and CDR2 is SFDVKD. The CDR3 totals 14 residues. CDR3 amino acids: CAISDRAGGNTIYF. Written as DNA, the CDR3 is TGTGCCATCAGTGATCGGGCAGGGGGAAACACCATATATTTT.

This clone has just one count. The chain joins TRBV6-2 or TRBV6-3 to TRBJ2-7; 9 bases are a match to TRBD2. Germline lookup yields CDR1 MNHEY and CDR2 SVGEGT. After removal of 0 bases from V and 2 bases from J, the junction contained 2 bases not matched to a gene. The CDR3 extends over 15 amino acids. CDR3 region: CASSYSAGGPYEQYF. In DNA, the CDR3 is TGTGCCAGCAGTTACTCGGCGGGAGGGCCCTACGAGCAGTACTTC.

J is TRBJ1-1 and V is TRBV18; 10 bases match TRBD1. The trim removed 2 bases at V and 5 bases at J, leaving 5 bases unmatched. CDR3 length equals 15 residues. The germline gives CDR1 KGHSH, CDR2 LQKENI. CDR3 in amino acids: CASSPGTGVYTEAFF. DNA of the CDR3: TGTGCCAGCTCACCAGGGACAGGGGTATATACTGAAGCTTTCTTT. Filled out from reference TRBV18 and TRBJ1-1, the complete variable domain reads NAGVMQNPRHLVRRRGQEARLRCSPMKGHSHVYWYRQLPEEGLKFMVYLQKENIIDESGMPKERFSAEFPKEGPSILRIQQVVRGDSAAYFCASSPGTGVYTEAFFGQGTRLTVV.

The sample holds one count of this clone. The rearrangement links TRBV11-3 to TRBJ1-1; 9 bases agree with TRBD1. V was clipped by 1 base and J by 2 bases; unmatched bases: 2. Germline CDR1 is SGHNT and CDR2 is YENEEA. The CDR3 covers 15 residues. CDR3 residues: CASSLGGQGNTEAFF. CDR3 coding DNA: TGTGCCAGCAGCTTAGGGGGACAGGGAAACACTGAAGCTTTCTTT.

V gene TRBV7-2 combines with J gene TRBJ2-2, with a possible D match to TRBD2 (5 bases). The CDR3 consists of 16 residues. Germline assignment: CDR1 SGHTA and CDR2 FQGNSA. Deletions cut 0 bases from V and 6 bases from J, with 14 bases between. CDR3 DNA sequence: TGTGCCAGCAGCTTAGCTGGGGTCGGGGTTCCCGGGGAGCTGTTTTTT. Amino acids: CASSLAGVGVPGELFF. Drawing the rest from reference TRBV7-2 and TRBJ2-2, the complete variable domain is GAGVSQSPSNKVTEKGKDVELRCDPISGHTALYWYRQSLGQGLEFLIYFQGNSAPDKSGLPSDRFSAERTGGSVSTLTIQRTQQEDSAVYLCASSLAGVGVPGELFFGEGSRLTVL.

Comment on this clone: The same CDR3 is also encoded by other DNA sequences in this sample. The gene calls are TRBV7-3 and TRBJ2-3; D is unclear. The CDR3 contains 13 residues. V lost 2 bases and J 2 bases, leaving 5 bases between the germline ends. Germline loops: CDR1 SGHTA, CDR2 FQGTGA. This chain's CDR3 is CASSLLSTDTQYF. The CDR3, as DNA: TGTGCCAGCAGCTTACTATCCACAGATACGCAGTATTTT.

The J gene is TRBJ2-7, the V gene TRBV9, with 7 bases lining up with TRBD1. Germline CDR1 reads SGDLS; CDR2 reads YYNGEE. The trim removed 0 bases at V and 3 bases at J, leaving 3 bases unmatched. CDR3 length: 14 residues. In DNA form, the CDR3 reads TGTGCCAGCAGCGTAGGGCAGGGGGTCTACGAGCAGTACTTC. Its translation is CASSVGQGVYEQYF.

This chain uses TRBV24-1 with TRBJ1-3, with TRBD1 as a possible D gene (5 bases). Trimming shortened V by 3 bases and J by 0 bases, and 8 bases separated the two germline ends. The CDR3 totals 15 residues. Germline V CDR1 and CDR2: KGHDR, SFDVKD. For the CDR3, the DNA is TGTGCCACCAGTGATAGCGGGGCCTCTGGAAACACCATATATTTT. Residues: CATSDSGASGNTIYF.

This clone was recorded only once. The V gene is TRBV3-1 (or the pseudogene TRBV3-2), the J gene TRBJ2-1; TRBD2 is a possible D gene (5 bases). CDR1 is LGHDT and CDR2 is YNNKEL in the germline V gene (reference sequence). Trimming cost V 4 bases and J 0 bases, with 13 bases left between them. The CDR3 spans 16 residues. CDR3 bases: TGTGCCAGCAGCCTATGGACTTTAAGCTCCTACAATGAGCAGTTCTTC. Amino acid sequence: CASSLWTLSSYNEQFF.

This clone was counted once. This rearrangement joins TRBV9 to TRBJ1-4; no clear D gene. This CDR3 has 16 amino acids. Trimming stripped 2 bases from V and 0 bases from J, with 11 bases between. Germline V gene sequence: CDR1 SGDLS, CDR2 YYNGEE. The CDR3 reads CASSVTPGATNEKLFF. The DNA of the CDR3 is TGTGCCAGCAGCGTCACTCCAGGCGCAACTAATGAAAAACTGTTTTTT.

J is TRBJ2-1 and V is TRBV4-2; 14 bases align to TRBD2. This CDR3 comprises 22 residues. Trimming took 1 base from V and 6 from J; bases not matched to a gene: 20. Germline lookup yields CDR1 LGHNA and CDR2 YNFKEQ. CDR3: CASSQVPTSGRGWGLGLNEQFF. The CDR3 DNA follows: TGTGCCAGCAGCCAAGTCCCGACTAGCGGGAGGGGTTGGGGACTTGGTCTCAATGAGCAGTTCTTC.

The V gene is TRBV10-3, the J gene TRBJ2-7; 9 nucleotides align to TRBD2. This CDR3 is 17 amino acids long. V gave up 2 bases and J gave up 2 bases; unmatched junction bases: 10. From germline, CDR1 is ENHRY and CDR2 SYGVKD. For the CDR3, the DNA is TGTGCCATCAGTGAGCCGCGGGGACTAGCATCGGCCTACGAGCAGTACTTC. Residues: CAISEPRGLASAYEQYF.